The next 20 T cell receptor beta chains were all read from a single sample in a study of blood T cell repertoires in COVID-19. The data were produced by immunoSEQ multiplex PCR, yet TCRdb's version contains in-frame clones alone and is incomplete. Of 95,000 to 100,000 clones listed, 85% were seen once; the top ten hold around 2%. The sequencing input was peripheral blood. Receptors originate from a woman in her 70s with active or convalescent COVID-19.

The rearrangement uses TRBV7-3 and TRBJ2-5, with unresolved D. There are 13 residues in the CDR3. Trimming took 2 bases from V and 4 from J, leaving 8 bases between them. Germline V gives CDR1 SGHTA, CDR2 FQGTGA. The CDR3, as DNA: TGTGCCAGCAGCTTAGCCGCGGCAGAGACCCAGTACTTC. It translates to CASSLAAAETQYF.

This chain joins TRBV3-1 (or the pseudogene TRBV3-2) and TRBJ1-4, with 8 positions matching TRBD1. CDR1 is LGHDT and CDR2 is YNNKEL in the germline V gene (reference sequence). The CDR3 spans 15 residues. The ends lost 4 bases at V and 3 bases at J; junction bases unmatched: 4. The CDR3 sequence is CASSLPGGPNEKLFF. The CDR3 DNA reads as TGTGCCAGCAGCCTCCCAGGGGGCCCTAATGAAAAACTGTTTTTT.

The chain links TRBV10-3 to TRBJ1-1; 8 bases map to TRBD1. This CDR3 has 15 residues. Germline loops: CDR1 ENHRY, CDR2 SYGVKD. Trimming removed 6 bases from V and 4 bases from J; junction bases left unmatched: 10. The CDR3 is CAIRDDRGGGTEAFF. CDR3 nucleotides: TGTGCCATCAGGGATGACAGGGGTGGAGGCACTGAAGCTTTCTTT.

The chain couples TRBV18 to TRBJ2-5; no reliable D call. This CDR3 contains 14 residues. Trimming took 2 bases from V and 2 from J, leaving 9 bases between them. Germline CDR1 reads KGHSH; CDR2 reads LQKENI. CDR3 coding DNA: TGTGCCAGCTCACCATTGAGCCGACAAGAGACCCAGTACTTC. Encoded protein: CASSPLSRQETQYF. Together with reference TRBV18 and TRBJ2-5, the CDR3 gives the full variable domain: NAGVMQNPRHLVRRRGQEARLRCSPMKGHSHVYWYRQLPEEGLKFMVYLQKENIIDESGMPKERFSAEFPKEGPSILRIQQVVRGDSAAYFCASSPLSRQETQYFGPGTRLLVL.

CDR3 sequence (DNA): TGCGCCAGCAGCTTGAGTAGCGGGAGGTCTGATACGCAGTATTTT. It codes for CASSLSSGRSDTQYF. V and J are TRBV5-1 and TRBJ2-3, with TRBD2 matching over 10 bases. Germline V gives CDR1 SGHRS, CDR2 YFSETQ. Germline trimming cut 1 base from V and 6 bases from J; bases unmatched to any gene: 5. CDR3 size: 15 residues.

The genes are TRBV28 and TRBJ1-2, with 7 positions matching TRBD1. The CDR3 contains 14 residues. The V gene end was trimmed by 3 bases and the J gene end by 9 bases; junction bases not matched to a gene: 10. The germline V gene has CDR1 MDHEN and CDR2 SYDVKM. The CDR3 spells CASSFRRGRFSYTF. In DNA, the CDR3 is TGTGCCAGCAGTTTTAGGAGGGGGCGGTTTAGCTACACCTTC.

This clone was detected only once. V gene TRBV7-8 combines with J gene TRBJ2-2; 12 bases are shared with TRBD2. The CDR3 covers 18 residues. Trimming at V came to 2 bases and at J to 4 bases, leaving 8 bases not matched to a gene. CDR1 and CDR2 (germline): SGHVS, FQNEAQ. DNA of the CDR3: TGTGCCAGCAGCTTAAGGCTAGCGGGAGGGGTCGGCACCGGGGAGCTGTTTTTT. As protein: CASSLRLAGGVGTGELFF.

The chain uses TRBV4-1 and TRBJ2-3, with a possible D match to TRBD2 (6 bases). The CDR3 is made up of 13 amino acids. The germline gives CDR1 MGHRA, CDR2 YSYEKL. Trimming shortened V by 0 bases and J by 9 bases, and 10 bases separated the two germline ends. The CDR3 sequence: CASSQEGGLTQYF. In DNA form, the CDR3 reads TGCGCCAGCAGCCAAGAAGGAGGGTTGACGCAGTATTTT.

This chain connects TRBV11-2 to TRBJ1-2; D possibly corresponds to TRBD1 (6 bases). The V gene's germline CDR1 is SGHAT and CDR2 FQNNGV. V was trimmed by 6 bases and J by 5 bases, leaving 19 bases between them. The CDR3 has 15 residues. The CDR3 loop reads CASRRSNVDRYGYTF. CDR3 sequence (DNA): TGTGCCAGCAGACGGAGCAACGTGGACAGATATGGCTACACCTTC.

This clone was counted once. The genes are TRBV7-9 and TRBJ2-3; TRBD1 aligns across 8 bases. J was trimmed by 3 bases and V by 5 bases; bases with no gene match: 7. The CDR3 runs to 15 residues. Looked up from germline, CDR1 is SEHNR and CDR2 is FQNEAQ (reference sequence). CDR3 sequence reads: CASSQDRDWTDTQYF. In DNA form, the CDR3 reads TGTGCCAGCAGCCAGGACAGGGACTGGACAGATACGCAGTATTTT.

The chain joins TRBV5-8 to TRBJ1-2, with unresolved D. The CDR3 is made up of 14 amino acids. Germline CDR1 and CDR2: SGHTS and YDEGEE. Trimming stripped 3 bases from V and 4 bases from J, with 13 bases between. The CDR3 here is CASSSQRGPYGYTF. The CDR3, as DNA: TGTGCCAGCAGCTCGCAACGGGGTCCCTATGGCTACACCTTC. Supplemented by reference TRBV5-8 and TRBJ1-2, the full variable domain reads EAGVTQSPTHLIKTRGQQATLRCSPISGHTSVYWYQQALGLGLQFLLWYDEGEERNRGNFPPRFSGRQFPNYSSELNVNALELEDSALYLCASSSQRGPYGYTFGSGTRLTVV.

V is TRBV6-6 and J is TRBJ1-2; D unresolved. Trimming cost V 5 bases and J 7 bases, with 11 bases left between them. Per germline, CDR1 MNHNY and CDR2 SVGAGI (reference sequence). CDR3 length equals 12 residues. The CDR3 nucleotides read TGTGCCAGCAGTCCCGGTTCCCTTGGCTACACCTTC. Translating it yields CASSPGSLGYTF.

The gene calls are TRBV11-1 and TRBJ1-6; D call uncertain. Trimming took 1 base from V and 10 from J, leaving 8 bases between them. This CDR3 has 13 residues. Germline V gene lookup returns CDR1 SGHAT and CDR2 FQDESV (reference sequence). The CDR3 region is CASSLEAGSPLHF. For the CDR3, the DNA is TGTGCCAGCAGCTTAGAGGCGGGCTCACCCCTCCACTTT.

This rearrangement joins TRBV30 to TRBJ2-1; TRBD1 aligns across 7 bases. V trimming: 3 bases; J trimming: 7 bases; junction bases outside the gene matches: 12. There are 15 residues in the CDR3. Germline V gene lookup returns CDR1 GTSNPN and CDR2 SVGIG (reference sequence). This chain's CDR3 is CAWSLVQGTENEQFF. CDR3 coding DNA: TGTGCCTGGAGCTTAGTACAAGGGACAGAGAATGAGCAGTTCTTC.

The CDR3 region is CASSLDPAGASYTF. CDR3 in DNA: TGCGCCAGCAGCCTCGACCCAGCCGGAGCCTCCTACACCTTC. V is TRBV5-1 and J is TRBJ1-2; D unresolved. Trimming stripped 4 bases from V and 10 bases from J, with 20 bases between. The germline V gene has CDR1 SGHRS and CDR2 YFSETQ. The CDR3 loop spans 14 amino acids.

The chain has TRBV9 and TRBJ2-7, with D perhaps matching TRBD1 (6 bases). The CDR3 contains 14 residues. In germline, CDR1 is SGDLS, CDR2 YYNGEE. V lost 1 base and J lost 6, with 14 bases in between. The CDR3 loop is CASSVSGDWGEQYF. The CDR3 nucleotides are TGTGCCAGCAGCGTATCAGGGGATTGGGGCGAGCAGTACTTC. The variable domain in full, completed from reference TRBV9 and TRBJ2-7, reads DSGVTQTPKHLITATGQRVTLRCSPRSGDLSVYWYQQSLDQGLQFLIQYYNGEERAKGNILERFSAQQFPDLHSELNLSSLELGDSALYFCASSVSGDWGEQYFGPGTRLTVT.

This chain joins TRBV19 and TRBJ1-1; D is uncertain. The V gene lost 8 bases and the J gene lost 4 bases, with 20 bases spanning the gap. The germline V gene has CDR1 LNHDA and CDR2 SQIVND (reference sequence). CDR3 length: 15 amino acids. The CDR3: CASAKVGTAVTEAFF. The CDR3 DNA sequence: TGTGCCAGTGCAAAGGTGGGCACGGCCGTCACTGAAGCTTTCTTT. Filled out from reference TRBV19 and TRBJ1-1, the complete variable domain reads DGGITQSPKYLFRKEGQNVTLSCEQNLNHDAMYWYRQDPGQGLRLIYYSQIVNDFQKGDIAEGYSVSREKKESFPLTVTSAQKNPTAFYLCASAKVGTAVTEAFFGQGTRLTVV.

The chain uses TRBV4-1 and TRBJ2-2, with D possibly matching TRBD1 (6 bases). CDR1 and CDR2 (germline): MGHRA, YSYEKL. The V and J ends lost 1 base and 2 bases respectively, with 11 bases between them. There are 16 residues in the CDR3. CDR3 loop: CASSQARGGNTGELFF. Here the CDR3 DNA reads TGCGCCAGCAGCCAAGCTCGAGGGGGAAACACCGGGGAGCTGTTTTTT.

The V and J genes are TRBV28 and TRBJ1-5; D possibly corresponds to TRBD1 (6 bases). This CDR3 has 15 residues. Trimming removed 1 base at V and 7 bases at J, with 14 bases between. Germline V lookup: CDR1 MDHEN, CDR2 SYDVKM. CDR3 residues: CASSLSQGGRQPQHF. Here the CDR3 DNA reads TGTGCCAGCAGTTTATCACAGGGAGGGCGACAGCCCCAGCATTTT.

This clone was counted between two and nine times. The J gene is TRBJ2-1, the V gene TRBV9; no definite D call. The CDR3 is 13 residues long. Germline V gene lookup returns CDR1 SGDLS and CDR2 YYNGEE. V lost 0 bases and J 8 bases, leaving 9 bases between the germline ends. The CDR3 sequence: CASSVGLGDEQFF. DNA for the CDR3: TGTGCCAGCAGCGTAGGTTTGGGCGATGAGCAGTTCTTC. Looking up the rest from reference TRBV9 and TRBJ2-1 gives the full variable domain: DSGVTQTPKHLITATGQRVTLRCSPRSGDLSVYWYQQSLDQGLQFLIQYYNGEERAKGNILERFSAQQFPDLHSELNLSSLELGDSALYFCASSVGLGDEQFFGPGTRLTVL.